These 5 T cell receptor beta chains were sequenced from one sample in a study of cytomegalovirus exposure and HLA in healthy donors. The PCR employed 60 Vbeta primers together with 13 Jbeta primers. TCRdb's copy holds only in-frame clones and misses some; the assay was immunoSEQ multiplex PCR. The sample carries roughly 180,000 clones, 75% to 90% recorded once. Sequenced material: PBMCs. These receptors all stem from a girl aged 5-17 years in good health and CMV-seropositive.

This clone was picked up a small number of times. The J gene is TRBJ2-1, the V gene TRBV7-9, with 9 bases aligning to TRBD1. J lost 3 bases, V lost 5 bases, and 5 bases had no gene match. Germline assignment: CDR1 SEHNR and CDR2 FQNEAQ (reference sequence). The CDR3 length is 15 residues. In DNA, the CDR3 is TGTGCCAGCAGCCCCCGGGACAGGGACTACAATGAGCAGTTCTTC. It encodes CASSPRDRDYNEQFF.

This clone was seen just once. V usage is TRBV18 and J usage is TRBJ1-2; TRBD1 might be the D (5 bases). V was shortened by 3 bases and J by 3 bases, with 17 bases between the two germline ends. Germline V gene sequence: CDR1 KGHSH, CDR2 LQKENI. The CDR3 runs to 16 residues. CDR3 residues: CASSPSQVAGDYGYTF. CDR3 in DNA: TGTGCCAGCTCACCGAGCCAGGTGGCGGGGGACTATGGCTACACCTTC.

This chain's CDR3 is CASSDGGRTEAFF. CDR3 DNA sequence: TGTGCCAGCAGTGACGGGGGGAGAACTGAAGCTTTCTTT. The chain combines TRBV25-1 with TRBJ1-1, with a weak D call TRBD1 (5 bases). In germline, CDR1 is MGHDK, CDR2 SYGVNS. Trimming shortened V by 3 bases and J by 5 bases, and 10 bases separated the two germline ends. The CDR3 runs 13 residues.

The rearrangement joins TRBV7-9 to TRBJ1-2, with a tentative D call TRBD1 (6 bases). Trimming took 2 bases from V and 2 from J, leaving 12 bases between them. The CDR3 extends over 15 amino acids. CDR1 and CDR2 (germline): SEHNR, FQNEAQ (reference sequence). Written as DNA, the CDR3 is TGTGCCAGCAGCTTAACAGGGAGGGCCAACTATGGCTACACCTTC. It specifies CASSLTGRANYGYTF. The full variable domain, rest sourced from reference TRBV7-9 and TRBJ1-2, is DTGVSQNPRHKITKRGQNVTFRCDPISEHNRLYWYRQTLGQGPEFLTYFQNEAQLEKSRLLSDRFSAERPKGSFSTLEIQRTEQGDSAMYLCASSLTGRANYGYTFGSGTRLTVV.

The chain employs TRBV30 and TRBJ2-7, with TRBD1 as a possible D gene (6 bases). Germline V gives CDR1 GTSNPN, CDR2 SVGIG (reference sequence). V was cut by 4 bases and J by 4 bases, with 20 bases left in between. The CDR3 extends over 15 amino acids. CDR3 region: CAWTQGPGAEYEQYF. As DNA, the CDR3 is TGTGCCTGGACCCAGGGCCCAGGGGCCGAATACGAGCAGTACTTC.